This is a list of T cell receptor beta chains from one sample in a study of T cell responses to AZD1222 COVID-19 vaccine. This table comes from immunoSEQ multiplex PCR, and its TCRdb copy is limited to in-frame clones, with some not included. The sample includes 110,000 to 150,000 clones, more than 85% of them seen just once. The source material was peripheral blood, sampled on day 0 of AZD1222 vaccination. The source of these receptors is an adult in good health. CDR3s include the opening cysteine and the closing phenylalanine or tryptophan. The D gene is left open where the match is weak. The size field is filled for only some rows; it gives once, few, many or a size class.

CDR3nt: TGTGCCAGTAGTATGGCAGGCGGACGTCCCGAAGATACGCAGTATTTT; CDR3aa: CASSMAGGRPEDTQYF; j_gene: TRBJ2-3; abundance: .; d_gene: .; v_gene: TRBV19
CDR3nt: TGTGCCAGCGGACAAACAACCTCCAACACCGGGGAGCTGTTTTTT; CDR3aa: CASGQTTSNTGELFF; j_gene: TRBJ2-2; abundance: once; d_gene: .; v_gene: TRBV6-5
CDR3nt: TGTGCCAGCAGCGTAGGAGTTAGCGGCGGTCGGTACGAGCAGTACTTC; CDR3aa: CASSVGVSGGRYEQYF; j_gene: TRBJ2-7; abundance: .; d_gene: .; v_gene: TRBV9
CDR3nt: TGTGCCAGTAGTACCAGGACAGGTCCCTACGAGCAGTACTTC; CDR3aa: CASSTRTGPYEQYF; j_gene: TRBJ2-7; abundance: .; d_gene: TRBD1; v_gene: TRBV19
CDR3nt: TGTGCCAGCAGTCAGGGGTCCAATCAGCCCCAGCATTTT; CDR3aa: CASSQGSNQPQHF; j_gene: TRBJ1-5; abundance: .; d_gene: .; v_gene: TRBV6-4
CDR3nt: TGTGCCAGCAGCCTTCCAACCTTTAGCGGGAGGAGCAATGAGCAGTTCTTC; CDR3aa: CASSLPTFSGRSNEQFF; j_gene: TRBJ2-1; abundance: .; d_gene: TRBD2; v_gene: TRBV7-2
CDR3nt: TGTGCCAGCAGTCACAGGGCGGATTCTGGAAACACCATATATTTT; CDR3aa: CASSHRADSGNTIYF; j_gene: TRBJ1-3; abundance: .; d_gene: .; v_gene: TRBV27
CDR3nt: TGTGCCAGCAGCACACGGACAGGGATCGCGGAGACCCAGTACTTC; CDR3aa: CASSTRTGIAETQYF; j_gene: TRBJ2-5; abundance: .; d_gene: TRBD1; v_gene: TRBV7-3
CDR3nt: TGTGCCAGCAGTGAGGGGATGGGCACTGAAGCTTTCTTT; CDR3aa: CASSEGMGTEAFF; j_gene: TRBJ1-1; abundance: .; d_gene: .; v_gene: TRBV2
CDR3nt: TGTGCCAGCAGTCGAAATCCGGGGCACAATGAGCAGTTCTTC; CDR3aa: CASSRNPGHNEQFF; j_gene: TRBJ2-1; abundance: .; d_gene: .; v_gene: TRBV6-6
CDR3nt: TGTGCCAGCAGCCAAGAGGCCAGGGAGTCACCCCTCCACTTT; CDR3aa: CASSQEARESPLHF; j_gene: TRBJ1-6; abundance: .; d_gene: .; v_gene: TRBV14
CDR3nt: TGTGCCAGCAGCCCAGGAGGAGTATCGGTCAATGAAAAACTGTTTTTT; CDR3aa: CASSPGGVSVNEKLFF; j_gene: TRBJ1-4; abundance: .; d_gene: .; v_gene: TRBV7-2
CDR3nt: TGTGCCAGCAGCCAAGGGGTTCGGCAGCCCCAGCATTTT; CDR3aa: CASSQGVRQPQHF; j_gene: TRBJ1-5; abundance: once; d_gene: .; v_gene: TRBV3-1/TRBV3-2